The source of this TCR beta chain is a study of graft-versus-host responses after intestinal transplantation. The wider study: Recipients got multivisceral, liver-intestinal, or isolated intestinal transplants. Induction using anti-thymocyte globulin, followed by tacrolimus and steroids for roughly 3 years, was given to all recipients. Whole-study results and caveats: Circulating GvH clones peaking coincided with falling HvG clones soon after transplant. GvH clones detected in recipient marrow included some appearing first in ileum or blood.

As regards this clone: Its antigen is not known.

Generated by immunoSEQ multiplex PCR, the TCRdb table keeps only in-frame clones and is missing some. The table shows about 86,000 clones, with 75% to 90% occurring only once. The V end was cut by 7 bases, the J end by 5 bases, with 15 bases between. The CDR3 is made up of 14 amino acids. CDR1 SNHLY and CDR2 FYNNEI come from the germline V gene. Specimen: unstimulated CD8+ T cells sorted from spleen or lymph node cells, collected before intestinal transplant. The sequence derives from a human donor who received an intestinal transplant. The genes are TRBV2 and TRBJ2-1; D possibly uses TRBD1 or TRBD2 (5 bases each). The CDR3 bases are TGTGCCAGCACAGGGAGTGATACTAACAATGAGCAGTTCTTC. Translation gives CASTGSDTNNEQFF.